This T cell receptor beta chain was observed in a study of Tregs in tolerant kidney transplant recipients. Broader study findings: The small number of patients limits these findings pending further validation. The most relevant donor-specific Treg TCRbeta repertoire apparently came from expansion with activated donor B cells.

About this clone: Its antigen is currently unknown.

V was cut by 5 bases and J by 4 bases, with 15 bases left in between. The CDR3 is 14 residues long. The germline CDR1 and CDR2 sequences are MDHEN and SYDVKM. Unstimulated Tregs (CD4+CD25+CD127-) and CD4+CD25- non-Tregs were sorted from PBMCs. An overnight rest at 37°C with 200 IU/ml IL-2 preceded regulatory T cell sorting from thawed PBMCs. TCRdb keeps only in-frame clones here, not all; method: immunoSEQ multiplex PCR. The sample shows about 20,000 clones, 82% of them seen only once. The sequenced sample was Tregs from blood. The chain combines TRBV28 with TRBJ2-7; D perhaps matches TRBD1 (5 bases). The origin of this receptor is a human donor in good health. The CDR3 here is CASSPGQSEYEQYF. CDR3 DNA sequence: TGTGCCAGCAGTCCCGGACAAAGCGAGTACGAGCAGTACTTC.